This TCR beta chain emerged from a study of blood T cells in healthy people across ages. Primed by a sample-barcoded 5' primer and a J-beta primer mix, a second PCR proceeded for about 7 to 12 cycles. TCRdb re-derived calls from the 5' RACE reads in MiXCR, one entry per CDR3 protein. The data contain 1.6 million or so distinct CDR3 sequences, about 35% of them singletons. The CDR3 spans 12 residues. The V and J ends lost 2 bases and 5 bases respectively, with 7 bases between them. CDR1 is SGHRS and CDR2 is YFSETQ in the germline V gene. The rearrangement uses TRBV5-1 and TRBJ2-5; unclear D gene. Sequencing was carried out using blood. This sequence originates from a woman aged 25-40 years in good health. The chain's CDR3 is CASSFNEETQYF. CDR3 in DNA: TGCGCCAGCAGCTTCAATGAGGAGACCCAGTACTTC.